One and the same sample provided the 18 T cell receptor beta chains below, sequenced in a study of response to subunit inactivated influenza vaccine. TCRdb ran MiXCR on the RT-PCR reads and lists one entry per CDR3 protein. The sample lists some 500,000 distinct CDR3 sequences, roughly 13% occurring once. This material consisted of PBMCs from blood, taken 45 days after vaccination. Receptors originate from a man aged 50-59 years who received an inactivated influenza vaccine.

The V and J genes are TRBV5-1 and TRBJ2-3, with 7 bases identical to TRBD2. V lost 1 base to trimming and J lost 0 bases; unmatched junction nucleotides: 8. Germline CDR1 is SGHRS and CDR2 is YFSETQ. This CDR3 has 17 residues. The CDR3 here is CASSLSGTSTSTDTQYF. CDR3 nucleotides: TGCGCCAGCAGCTTGAGCGGGACCTCAACTAGCACAGATACGCAGTATTTT. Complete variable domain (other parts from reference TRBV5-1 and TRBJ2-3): KAGVTQTPRYLIKTRGQQVTLSCSPISGHRSVSWYQQTPGQGLQFLFEYFSETQRNKGNFPGRFSGRQFSNSRSEMNVSTLELGDSALYLCASSLSGTSTSTDTQYFGPGTRLTVL.

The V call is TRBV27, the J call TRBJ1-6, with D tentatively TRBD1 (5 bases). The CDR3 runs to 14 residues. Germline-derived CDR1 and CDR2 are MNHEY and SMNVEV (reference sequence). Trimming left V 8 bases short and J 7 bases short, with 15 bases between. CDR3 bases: TGTGCCAGCGGTCGGGGCTTCGGGAATTCACCCCTCCACTTT. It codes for CASGRGFGNSPLHF.

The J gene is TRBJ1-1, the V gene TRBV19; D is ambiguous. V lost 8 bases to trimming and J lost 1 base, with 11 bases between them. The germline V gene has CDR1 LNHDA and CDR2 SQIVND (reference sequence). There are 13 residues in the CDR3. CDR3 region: CASRAGRNTEAFF. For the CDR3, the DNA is TGTGCCAGTCGGGCGGGGAGGAACACTGAAGCTTTCTTT.

Here the CDR3 reads CASSPGGQGIAGELFF. The CDR3 DNA reads TGTGCCAGCAGCCCAGGGGGACAGGGGATCGCCGGGGAGCTGTTTTTT. The V and J genes are TRBV7-6 and TRBJ2-2, with 10 bases lining up with TRBD1. V shed 5 bases, J shed 6 bases, and the junction held 9 bases outside the gene matches. The CDR3 contains 16 residues. Germline V gene data show CDR1 as SGHVS and CDR2 as FNYEAQ. Full variable domain (remainder filled in from reference TRBV7-6 and TRBJ2-2): GAGVSQSPRYKVTKRGQDVALRCDPISGHVSLYWYRQALGQGPEFLTYFNYEAQQDKSGLPNDRFSAERPEGSISTLTIQRTEQRDSAMYRCASSPGGQGIAGELFFGEGSRLTVL.

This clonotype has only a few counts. The CDR3 bases are TGTGCCAGCAGCTTAGACGTGAATAACTATGGCTACACCTTC. This gives the protein CASSLDVNNYGYTF. The genes are TRBV7-9 and TRBJ1-2; unclear D gene. V gave up 1 base and J gave up 1 base, with 7 bases separating them. CDR1 SEHNR and CDR2 FQNEAQ come from the germline V gene (reference sequence). The CDR3 loop spans 14 amino acids.

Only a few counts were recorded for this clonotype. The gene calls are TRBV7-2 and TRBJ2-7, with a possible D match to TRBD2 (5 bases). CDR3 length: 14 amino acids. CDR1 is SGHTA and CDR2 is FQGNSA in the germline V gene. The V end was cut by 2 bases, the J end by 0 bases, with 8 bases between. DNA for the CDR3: TGTGCCAGCAGCTTAACCGGGAACTCCTACGAGCAGTACTTC. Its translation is CASSLTGNSYEQYF.

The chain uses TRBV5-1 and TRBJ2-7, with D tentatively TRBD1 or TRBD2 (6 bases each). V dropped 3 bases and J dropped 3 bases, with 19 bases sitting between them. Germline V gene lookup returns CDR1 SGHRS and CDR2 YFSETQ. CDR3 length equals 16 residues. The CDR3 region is CASSSTPGARVYEQYF. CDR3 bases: TGCGCCAGCAGCTCAACGCCGGGGGCGAGGGTCTACGAGCAGTACTTC.

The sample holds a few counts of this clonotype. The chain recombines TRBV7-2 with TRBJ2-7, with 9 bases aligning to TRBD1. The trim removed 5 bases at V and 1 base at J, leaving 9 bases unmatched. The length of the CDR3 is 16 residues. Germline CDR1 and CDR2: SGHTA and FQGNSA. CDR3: CASSLSMGQGSYEQYF. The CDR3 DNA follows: TGTGCCAGCAGCCTTAGTATGGGACAGGGATCCTACGAGCAGTACTTC. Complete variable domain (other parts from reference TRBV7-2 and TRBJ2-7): GAGVSQSPSNKVTEKGKDVELRCDPISGHTALYWYRQSLGQGLEFLIYFQGNSAPDKSGLPSDRFSAERTGGSVSTLTIQRTQQEDSAVYLCASSLSMGQGSYEQYFGPGTRLTVT.

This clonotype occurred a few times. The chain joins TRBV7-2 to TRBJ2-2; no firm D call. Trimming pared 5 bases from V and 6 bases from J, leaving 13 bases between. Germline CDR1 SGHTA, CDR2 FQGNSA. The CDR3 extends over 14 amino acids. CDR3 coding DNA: TGTGCCAGCAGCCCACCCCTAGGCGCCGGGGAGCTGTTTTTT. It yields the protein CASSPPLGAGELFF.

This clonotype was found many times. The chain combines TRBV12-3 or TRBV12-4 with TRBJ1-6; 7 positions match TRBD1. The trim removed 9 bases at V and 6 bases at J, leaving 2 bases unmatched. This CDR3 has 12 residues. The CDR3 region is CASQGGNSPLHF. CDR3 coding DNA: TGTGCCAGTCAGGGGGGTAATTCACCCCTCCACTTT.

The CDR3 region has the DNA TGCGCCAGCAGTCCCGGGACAGGGGGCCTTACGCAGTATTTT. It yields the protein CASSPGTGGLTQYF. The rearrangement links TRBV5-1 to TRBJ2-3; 12 bases agree with TRBD1. V was clipped by 5 bases and J by 8 bases; unmatched bases: 6. The CDR3 contains 14 residues. Germline loops: CDR1 SGHRS, CDR2 YFSETQ.

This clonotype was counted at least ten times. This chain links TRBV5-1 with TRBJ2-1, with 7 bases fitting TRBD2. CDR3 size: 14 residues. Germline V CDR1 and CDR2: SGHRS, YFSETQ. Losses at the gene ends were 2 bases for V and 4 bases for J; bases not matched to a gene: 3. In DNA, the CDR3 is TGCGCCAGCAGCTTAGTTAGCGGGTACAATGAGCAGTTCTTC. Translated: CASSLVSGYNEQFF.

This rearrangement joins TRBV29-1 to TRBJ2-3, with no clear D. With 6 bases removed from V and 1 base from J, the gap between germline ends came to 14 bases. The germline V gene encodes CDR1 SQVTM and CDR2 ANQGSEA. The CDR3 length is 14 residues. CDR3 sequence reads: CSVSQRSGTDTQYF. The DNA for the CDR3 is TGCAGCGTCTCTCAACGTTCTGGCACAGATACGCAGTATTTT.

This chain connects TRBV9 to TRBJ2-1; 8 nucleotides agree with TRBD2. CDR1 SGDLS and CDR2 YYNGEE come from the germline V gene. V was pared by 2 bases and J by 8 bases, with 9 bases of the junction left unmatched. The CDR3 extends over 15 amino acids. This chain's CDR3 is CASSVGGAGEDEQFF. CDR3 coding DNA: TGTGCCAGCAGCGTGGGAGGAGCGGGAGAAGATGAGCAGTTCTTC.

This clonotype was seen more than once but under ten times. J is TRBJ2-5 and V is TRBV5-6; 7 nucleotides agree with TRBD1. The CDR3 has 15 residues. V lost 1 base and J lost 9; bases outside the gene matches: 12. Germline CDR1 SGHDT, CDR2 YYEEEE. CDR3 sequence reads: CASSLLLQGMEPQYF. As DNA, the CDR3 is TGTGCCAGCAGCTTGCTCTTACAGGGGATGGAACCCCAGTACTTC.

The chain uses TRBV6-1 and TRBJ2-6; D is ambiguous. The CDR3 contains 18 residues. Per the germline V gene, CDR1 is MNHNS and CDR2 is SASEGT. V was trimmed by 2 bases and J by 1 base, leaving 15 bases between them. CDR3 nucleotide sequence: TGTGCCAGCAGTGAAAAGCTCTGGGGTTTTTCTGGGGCCAACGTCCTGACTTTC. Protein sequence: CASSEKLWGFSGANVLTF.

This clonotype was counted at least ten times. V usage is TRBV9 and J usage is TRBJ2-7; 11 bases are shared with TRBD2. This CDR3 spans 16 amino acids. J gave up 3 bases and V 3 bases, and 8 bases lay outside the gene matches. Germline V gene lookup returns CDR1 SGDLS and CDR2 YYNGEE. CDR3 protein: CASSASGRSPGYEQYF. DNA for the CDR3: TGTGCCAGCAGCGCTAGCGGGAGGTCCCCAGGCTACGAGCAGTACTTC.

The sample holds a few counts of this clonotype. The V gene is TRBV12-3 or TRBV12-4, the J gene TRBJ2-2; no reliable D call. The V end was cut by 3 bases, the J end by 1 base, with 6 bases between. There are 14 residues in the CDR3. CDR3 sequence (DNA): TGTGCCAGCAGTTTGTGGAAGAACACCGGGGAGCTGTTTTTT. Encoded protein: CASSLWKNTGELFF.